This T cell receptor beta chain was obtained from a study of neurological immune-mediated disorders. Study conclusions and caveats: The absence of any CDR3 amino acid sequence shared by expanded clones across subjects suggests that repertoires were private in all groups. According to phylogenetic grouping, one related-CDR3 cluster, a possible signature, contained the repertoires of 18 of 34 multiple sclerosis patients. HTLV-1-associated myelopathy displayed the greatest TCR clonal expansion, and multiple sclerosis exhibited the smallest, lower than that of healthy controls.

The CDR3 runs 15 residues. V lost 6 bases to trimming and J lost 0 bases, with 13 bases between them. CDR1 is SGHRS, CDR2 YFSETQ, per germline. It was by 5'RACE with 10-nucleotide random UMIs that the cDNA was made. MiXCR was run by TCRdb on the 5' RACE reads, yielding one entry per CDR3 protein. The sample has about 120,000 distinct CDR3 sequences, 3.2% seen once. Comments on this clonotype: Antigen specificity is unknown.

The sequencing input was PBMCs. This sequence joins TRBV5-1 and TRBJ1-3, with no clear D. The TCR sequence derives from a woman younger than 45 with multiple sclerosis. The CDR3 is CASKLDASSGNTIYF. For the CDR3, the DNA is TGCGCCAGCAAGCTTGACGCCAGCTCTGGAAACACCATATATTTT.